These T cell receptor beta chains were read from a single sample in a study of human thymus T cells. Clones were read by immunoSEQ multiplex PCR, and TCRdb kept only the in-frame ones, dropping some. Of tens of thousands of clones in the sample, 90% to 98% were seen once. Input material: thymus tissue. Receptors originate from a boy in the first two years of life with a congenital heart defect but otherwise immunologically healthy. The CDR3 runs from the conserved cysteine through the conserved F or W. Each record gives: CDR3 protein, CDR3 DNA, clone size, J gene, V gene, D gene. D genes are given only for firm matches. The size field is filled for only some rows; it gives once, few, many or a size class.

CASSFIPPWEQYF TGTGCCAGCAGTTTCATCCCGCCTTGGGAGCAGTACTTC - TRBJ2-7 TRBV28 -
CAIHPSGRIYEQYF TGTGCCATCCACCCTAGCGGGAGAATCTACGAGCAGTACTTC - TRBJ2-7 TRBV28 TRBD2
CASSESNWAANQPQHF TGCGCCAGCAGTGAGTCGAATTGGGCAGCAAATCAGCCCCAGCATTTT - TRBJ1-5 TRBV10-2 -
CASRKGSDSNQPQHF TGTGCCAGCAGAAAGGGCAGCGATAGCAATCAGCCCCAGCATTTT - TRBJ1-5 TRBV6-5 -
CASSQEVAFDPSGNTIYF TGCGCCAGCAGCCAAGAGGTTGCCTTCGATCCCTCTGGAAACACCATATATTTT - TRBJ1-3 TRBV4-3 -
CASSLELDRDSGNTIYF TGTGCCAGCAGTTTAGAGTTGGACAGGGACTCTGGAAACACCATATATTTT - TRBJ1-3 TRBV28 TRBD1
CASSQDLGGSGSYEQYF TGCGCCAGCAGCCAAGATCTTGGAGGGAGTGGTAGCTACGAGCAGTACTTC - TRBJ2-7 TRBV4-1 -
CATSRELFRTEYYEQYF TGTGCCACCAGCAGAGAGCTCTTCCGCACAGAGTACTACGAGCAGTACTTC - TRBJ2-7 TRBV15 -
CASSLGYARGKSSSYNEQFF TGTGCCAGCAGCTTAGGTTATGCCAGGGGGAAATCAAGCTCCTACAATGAGCAGTTCTTC - TRBJ2-1 TRBV13 TRBD1
CATSRDRGSSGNTIYF TGTGCCACCAGCAGAGATCGGGGAAGCTCTGGAAACACCATATATTTT - TRBJ1-3 TRBV15 -
CASSYARGREETQYF TGTGCCAGCAGCTACGCGAGAGGACGGGAAGAGACCCAGTACTTC - TRBJ2-5 TRBV6-6 -
CASSLRDLNTEAFF TGTGCCAGCAGTTTGAGGGATTTGAACACTGAAGCTTTCTTT - TRBJ1-1 TRBV27 -
CASSRAPGQGSEQYF TGTGCCAGCAGCCGAGCTCCGGGACAGGGGTCCGAGCAGTACTTC - TRBJ2-7 TRBV14 TRBD1
CASSGSFTDTQYF TGTGCCAGCAGTGGCTCATTCACAGATACGCAGTATTTT - TRBJ2-3 TRBV6-1 -
CASSFSQLAGIYEQYF TGTGCCAGCAGTTTCAGTCAGCTAGCGGGAATCTACGAGCAGTACTTC - TRBJ2-7 TRBV27 TRBD2
CAISERSDSGNTIYF TGTGCCATCAGTGAGAGGAGTGACTCTGGAAACACCATATATTTT - TRBJ1-3 TRBV10-3 -
CASSSRDRGYNEQFF TGTGCCAGCAGCTCCCGGGACAGGGGCTACAATGAGCAGTTCTTC - TRBJ2-1 TRBV21-1 -
CASSLTSGGSTDTQYF TGTGCCAGCAGCTTGACTAGCGGGGGTAGCACAGATACGCAGTATTTT - TRBJ2-3 TRBV7-2 TRBD2
CASSDTRGASYEQYF TGTGCCAGCAGTGACACGAGGGGCGCATCCTACGAGCAGTACTTC - TRBJ2-7 TRBV28 -
CASSRKGYGYTF TGTGCCAGCAGCAGGAAGGGGTATGGCTACACCTTC - TRBJ1-2 TRBV5-5 -
CASSGGDSNTQPQHF TGTGCCAGCAGCGGGGGGGACAGCAACACTCAGCCCCAGCATTTT - TRBJ1-5 TRBV9 TRBD1
CASSTTTRFSYNEQFF TGCGCCAGCAGCACGACTACCCGATTTTCCTACAATGAGCAGTTCTTC - TRBJ2-1 TRBV5-1 -
CASSLPSGIYGYTF TGTGCCAGCAGCCTCCCCTCTGGGATCTATGGCTACACCTTC once TRBJ1-2 TRBV7-9 -
CATSTRAGDTQYF TGTGCCACCAGTACCAGAGCTGGAGATACGCAGTATTTT once TRBJ2-3 TRBV15 -
CASSLNGTSGTYEQYF TGTGCCAGCAGTTTAAACGGGACTAGCGGAACCTACGAGCAGTACTTC - TRBJ2-7 TRBV27 TRBD2
CASSLVQRQESSYEQYF TGTGCCAGCAGCCTGGTCCAAAGGCAGGAAAGCTCCTACGAGCAGTACTTC - TRBJ2-7 TRBV28 -
CASSLAGEVAGANVLTF TGTGCCAGCAGCTTAGCAGGGGAGGTAGCTGGGGCCAACGTCCTGACTTTC - TRBJ2-6 TRBV7-9 -
CSITGPKPYNEQFF TGCAGCATCACAGGACCAAAGCCCTACAATGAGCAGTTCTTC - TRBJ2-1 TRBV29-1 -
CASSLDSARTEAFF TGTGCCAGCAGTTTGGACAGCGCGAGGACTGAAGCTTTCTTT - TRBJ1-1 TRBV11-2 -
CASSSPPLGGQGRYNEQFF TGTGCCAGCAGCTCACCGCCTCTAGGGGGACAGGGACGATACAATGAGCAGTTCTTC - TRBJ2-1 TRBV7-2 TRBD1
CASSIVAGPYNQPQHF TGTGCCAGTAGTATAGTGGCAGGGCCCTACAATCAGCCCCAGCATTTT - TRBJ1-5 TRBV19 -
CASSCPGTGGGRNTEAFF TGTGCCAGCAGTTGCCCCGGGACAGGGGGCGGTCGGAACACTGAAGCTTTCTTT - TRBJ1-1 TRBV27 TRBD1
CASIGGREDYEQYF TGTGCCAGCATCGGGGGCAGGGAGGACTACGAGCAGTACTTC once TRBJ2-7 TRBV25-1 -
CASICGLLNGTQYF TGTGCCAGCATCTGCGGACTTCTTAACGGAACGCAGTATTTT - TRBJ2-3 TRBV2 -
CASSRDPPYEQYF TGTGCCAGCAGCCGGGACCCTCCTTACGAGCAGTACTTC - TRBJ2-7 TRBV7-9 -
CASSLAGHLIAETQYF TGTGCCAGCAGCTTAGCGGGACACCTAATCGCGGAGACCCAGTACTTC - TRBJ2-5 TRBV11-1 -
CASSDGGQGKISYNSPLHF TGTGCCAGCAGTGACGGGGGGCAGGGGAAGATATCCTATAATTCACCCCTCCACTTT - TRBJ1-6 TRBV6-1 -
CASSPGTGGWFGYTF TGTGCCAGCAGTCCGGGGACAGGGGGCTGGTTTGGCTACACCTTC - TRBJ1-2 TRBV27 TRBD1
CAWSVSPGSLDEQYF TGTGCCTGGAGTGTATCTCCGGGTTCTCTCGACGAGCAGTACTTC - TRBJ2-7 TRBV30 -
CASSQVEQGGHGYTF TGTGCCAGCAGCCAAGTTGAACAGGGAGGCCATGGCTACACCTTC - TRBJ1-2 TRBV14 -
CASSTWTGGNTEAFF TGTGCCAGCAGCACATGGACAGGGGGCAACACTGAAGCTTTCTTT - TRBJ1-1 TRBV9 TRBD1
CASSLGWAAFYGYTF TGTGCCAGCAGCTTAGGGTGGGCAGCTTTCTATGGCTACACCTTC - TRBJ1-2 TRBV7-2 -
CASSHHPSQAGETQYF TGCGCCAGCAGCCACCACCCCTCACAAGCGGGGGAGACCCAGTACTTC - TRBJ2-5 TRBV4-1 TRBD2
CSVGRVGVGDTQYF TGCAGCGTTGGACGGGTGGGAGTGGGAGATACGCAGTATTTT - TRBJ2-3 TRBV29-1 -
CASSLRDSHSNTEAFF TGTGCCAGCAGCCTACGGGACAGTCATTCTAACACTGAAGCTTTCTTT - TRBJ1-1 TRBV14 TRBD1
CASSLRARVVGYEQYF TGTGCCAGCAGCTTACGGGCTCGGGTGGTGGGGTACGAGCAGTACTTC - TRBJ2-7 TRBV11-2 -
CATLKSGTSSYNEQFF TGTGCCACCCTCAAGAGCGGGACCAGCTCCTACAATGAGCAGTTCTTC - TRBJ2-1 TRBV19 TRBD2
CASSEVYEDRPNEKLFF TGTGCCAGCAGTGAAGTCTATGAGGACAGGCCGAATGAAAAACTGTTTTTT - TRBJ1-4 TRBV6-1 TRBD1
CASSPRGGALYNEQFF TGTGCCAGTAGTCCGAGGGGTGGCGCCCTGTACAATGAGCAGTTCTTC - TRBJ2-1 TRBV19 -
CASSPRQGNQPQHF TGTGCCAGCAGTCCGCGACAGGGCAATCAGCCCCAGCATTTT - TRBJ1-5 TRBV6-6 -
CASSLRHGSSNQPQHF TGTGCCAGCAGTCTCCGCCACGGGAGTAGCAATCAGCCCCAGCATTTT once TRBJ1-5 TRBV27 -
CASSQTRATAVSGQFF TGCGCCAGCAGCCAAACAAGGGCCACGGCTGTATCAGGGCAGTTCTTC - TRBJ2-1 TRBV4-3 -
CASMRGRDSNQPQHF TGTGCCAGTATGCGAGGCAGGGATAGCAATCAGCCCCAGCATTTT - TRBJ1-5 TRBV19 -
CASSLGLANQETQYF TGTGCCAGCAGCTTGGGACTAGCGAACCAAGAGACCCAGTACTTC - TRBJ2-5 TRBV11-2 TRBD2
CASSLVIRGIEYEQYF TGTGCCAGCAGCTTGGTCATCAGGGGGATCGAGTACGAGCAGTACTTC once TRBJ2-7 TRBV5-6 TRBD1